This TCR beta chain was recovered during a study of Graves' ophthalmopathy and Graves' hyperthyroidism. General study results and limits: Blood repertoires reportedly contained most expanded thyroid clonotypes above 0.001 frequency.

Investigators amplified TCR beta CDR3 regions from RNA transcripts. HTBI primers were used in a first-round RT-PCR, which preceded a second-round multiplex PCR. In TCRdb, the multiplex PCR reads were re-called with MiXCR into one record per CDR3 protein. The sample lists under 350,000 distinct CDR3 sequences, 17% occurring once. The PBMCs originated from around 11 ml of fresh peripheral blood. Germline values: CDR1 SEHNR, CDR2 FQNEAQ (reference sequence). This CDR3 is built from 14 residues. V was shortened by 5 bases and J by 10 bases, with 15 bases between the two germline ends. This clonotype was recorded at least ten times. Its antigen is still unknown.

The chain carries TRBV7-9 and TRBJ1-6; possible D gene TRBD1, 5 bases. The source is an adult man with Graves' ophthalmopathy. Material: peripheral blood. CDR3 sequence: CASSPTQGPSPLHF. CDR3 in DNA: TGTGCCAGCAGCCCAACCCAGGGCCCCTCACCCCTCCACTTT.